Listed below are T cell receptor beta chains from one sample, sequenced in a study of CXCR3-negative and CXCR3-positive naive CD8 T cells. TCRdb reprocessed the 5' RACE reads and keeps a single row for each CDR3 protein, giving no DNA. Reported are over 100,000 distinct CDR3 sequences; the ten largest clones contain roughly 0.41%. The sample was naive CXCR3+ CD8+ T cells from blood. The receptor set was obtained from a human donor in good health. Some clones in this sample may be carry-over from other donors' samples. The CDR3 runs from the conserved cysteine through the conserved F or W.

v_call,j_call,cdr3_aa
TRBV9,TRBJ1-6,CASSVEEYDSPLHF
TRBV5-1,TRBJ2-7,CASNELTGGSYEQYF
TRBV12-3/TRBV12-4,TRBJ2-7,CASTSVSYEQYF
TRBV25-1,TRBJ2-1,CASGLAGGPGEQFF
TRBV7-3,TRBJ2-5,CASSLDIWETQYF
TRBV5-1,TRBJ2-1,CASSGTTSGGPNEQFF
TRBV28,TRBJ2-7,CASSLLGMTSGGTYEQYF
TRBV20-1,TRBJ2-7,CSAYPSIILGREIAYEQYF
TRBV20-1,TRBJ2-7,CSARVLSGGPYEQYF
TRBV20-1,TRBJ2-2,CSARSGAGELFF
TRBV15,TRBJ2-3,CATSMTHSGGLAGGITDTQYF
TRBV4-1,TRBJ2-7,CASSQDGGQGTYEQYF
TRBV28,TRBJ2-2,CASSFEGRATGELFF
TRBV11-2,TRBJ2-2,CASSATPMGRANTGELFF
TRBV13,TRBJ2-1,CASSGGTSGIYNEQFF
TRBV9,TRBJ2-2,CASSEGGRGPGELFF
TRBV28,TRBJ2-1,CASSFPRGGGSGEQFF
TRBV27,TRBJ2-1,CASSLAGSNYNEQFF
TRBV6-6,TRBJ2-7,CASSLYPLTASSYEQYF
TRBV29-1,TRBJ2-3,CSATSGRTDTQYF
TRBV29-1,TRBJ1-1,CSVGTGWYSFF
TRBV5-1,TRBJ2-6,CASSLAMVRGSSSGANVLTF
TRBV20-1,TRBJ2-3,CSAQSGGPLPDTQYF
TRBV7-9,TRBJ2-1,CASSLGGGLAVDEQFF
TRBV4-3,TRBJ1-3,CASSQDTGFNTIYF
TRBV28,TRBJ2-2,CASSLSSGQVGGELFF
TRBV21-1,TRBJ2-7,CASSKPPGPSSYEQYF